This paragraph covers one T cell receptor beta chain sequence. Its antigen is undetermined. Expressed TCRB transcripts were sequenced after all isolated RNA was converted to cDNA. This table comes from immunoSEQ multiplex PCR, and its TCRdb copy is limited to in-frame clones, with some not included. Of 200,000 to 250,000 clones detected, 27% appear once; the ten largest clones hold under 5%. These data are taken from a study of beta chain features in type 1 diabetes. General study findings and limits: Cells with high TCR expression could be over-represented when cDNA is sequenced.

The CDR3 sequence is 15 residues long. V lost 3 bases and J 2 bases, leaving 13 bases between the germline ends. Germline CDR1 is MNHEY and CDR2 is SMNVEV (reference sequence). Sequencing input: central memory CD4+ T cells from blood. V gene TRBV27 combines with J gene TRBJ2-5; D gene ambiguous. This clonotype was obtained from a man aged 30 to 45 in good health. The CDR3, as DNA: TGTGCCAGCAGTTTCTCCTGGGCGTCGCAAGAGACCCAGTACTTC. Its protein is CASSFSWASQETQYF.